A selection of T cell receptor beta chains follows, all from one sample in a study of shared clonotypes between healthy human individuals. The method was immunoSEQ multiplex PCR; TCRdb's version includes in-frame clones alone and lacks a portion of them. Altogether approximately 2,000,000 clones are present, approximately 92% being singletons, with the ten largest covering about 1.7%. Sequenced input: naive CD8+ T cells from PBMCs. Receptors originate from a man aged 18-30 years in good health. Some clones in this sample may be carry-over from other donors' samples. The CDR3 runs from the conserved cysteine through the conserved F or W. D genes are given only for firm matches. Only part of the rows carry a size: once, few, many, or a class if the clone is expanded.

v_gene	j_gene	abundance	d_gene	CDR3nt	CDR3aa
TRBV7-9	TRBJ1-4	-	-	TGTGCCAGCAGCTCCCGGAGTCTGAAGGGGCCCGGTGAAAAACTGTTTTTT	CASSSRSLKGPGEKLFF
TRBV27	TRBJ2-2	-	TRBD1	TGTGCCAGCAGTTTACTGACAGGGCCAGGCACCGGGGAGCTGTTTTTT	CASSLLTGPGTGELFF
TRBV9	TRBJ2-7	-	TRBD1	TGTGCCAGCAGCGTAGCCGCGACAGGGTGGTACGAGCAGTACTTC	CASSVAATGWYEQYF
TRBV27	TRBJ1-2	-	-	TGTGCCAGCAGCCGGCAGGGTGACTATGGCTACACCTTC	CASSRQGDYGYTF
TRBV6-6	TRBJ1-1	-	TRBD1	TGTGCCAGCAGCCGACCACCGGGACAGGGGACGGAAGCTTTCTTT	CASSRPPGQGTEAFF
TRBV28	TRBJ2-7	-	TRBD1	TGTGCCACGACAACCGGGACAGGGTCCTACGAGCAGTACTTC	CATTTGTGSYEQYF
TRBV28	TRBJ2-7	-	-	TGTGCCAGCAGTCCCCGAGGTGTCAGACTTTACTACGAGCAGTACTTC	CASSPRGVRLYYEQYF
TRBV27	TRBJ2-3	-	-	TGTGCCAGCAGTTTATGGGGACCCAGCACAGATACGCAGTATTTT	CASSLWGPSTDTQYF
TRBV7-8	TRBJ2-7	-	TRBD2	TGTGCCAGCAGCCCGGGACTAGCGGGAGCATACGAGCAGTACTTC	CASSPGLAGAYEQYF
TRBV6-6	TRBJ2-3	-	TRBD2	TGTGCCAGCAGTTTACTAGCGCTCACAGATACGCAGTATTTT	CASSLLALTDTQYF
TRBV30	TRBJ1-1	-	-	TGTGCCTGGAGTGTAACCAGGGACACTGAAGCTTTCTTT	CAWSVTRDTEAFF
TRBV28	TRBJ2-7	once	-	TGTGCCAGCAGTTTCACTGGCTACGAGCAGTACTTC	CASSFTGYEQYF
TRBV7-3	TRBJ2-1	-	-	TGTGCCAGCAGATCCGGGACTGACAATGAGCAGTTCTTC	CASRSGTDNEQFF
TRBV28	TRBJ2-7	-	-	TGTGCCAGCAGTTTATTTCCAGGAGGAGGGTCCTACGAGCAGTACTTC	CASSLFPGGGSYEQYF
TRBV9	TRBJ1-1	-	TRBD1	TGTGCCAGCAGCGCTTCACAGGGGAGCACTGAAGCTTTCTTT	CASSASQGSTEAFF
TRBV6-5	TRBJ2-7	-	TRBD2	TGTGCCAGCAGAACTAGCGGGGAAAGCTCCTACGAGCAGTACTTC	CASRTSGESSYEQYF
TRBV7-9	TRBJ2-3	-	-	TGTGCCAGCAGCGGAGGGGCAGATACGCAGTATTTT	CASSGGADTQYF
TRBV7-9	TRBJ2-5	-	TRBD1	TGTGCCAGCAGCCGAACAGGACAGGGAGTAGAGACCCAGTACTTC	CASSRTGQGVETQYF
TRBV28	TRBJ2-1	-	-	TGTGCCAGCAGTACAGTACGCAATGAGCAGTTCTTC	CASSTVRNEQFF
TRBV5-1	TRBJ2-7	-	TRBD1	TGCGCCAGCAGCTTATTCGACAGGGGTGGCTACGAGCAGTACTTC	CASSLFDRGGYEQYF
TRBV19	TRBJ2-7	-	-	TGTGCCAGTAGCGACGGACAGACCTACGAGCAGTACTTC	CASSDGQTYEQYF
TRBV5-4	TRBJ2-7	-	-	TGTGCCAGCAGCCCGTCGCCCTCCTACGAGCAGTACTTC	CASSPSPSYEQYF
TRBV4-1	TRBJ2-5	-	-	TGCGCCAGCAGCCCCCGGAGGGGAGAAACCCAGTACTTC	CASSPRRGETQYF
TRBV29-1	TRBJ2-1	-	-	TGCAGCGTTGGGGAGCCCATCTCCTACAATGAGCAGTTCTTC	CSVGEPISYNEQFF
TRBV27	TRBJ2-2	few	-	TGTGCCAGCAGTTTCGGAAGTACCGGGGAGCTGTTTTTT	CASSFGSTGELFF
TRBV27	TRBJ2-3	-	-	TGTGCCAGCAGTCGCCGATATAGCACAGATACGCAGTATTTT	CASSRRYSTDTQYF
TRBV27	TRBJ1-1	-	TRBD1	TGTGCCAGCAGGGACAGGCCTGAAGCTTTCTTT	CASRDRPEAFF
TRBV28	TRBJ1-5	-	-	TGTGCCAGCAGTTTACCAGGGGCTAGCAATCAGCCCCAGCATTTT	CASSLPGASNQPQHF
TRBV27	TRBJ1-2	-	-	TGTGCCAGCAGTTTAGGTAGGGCCTATGGCTACACCTTC	CASSLGRAYGYTF
TRBV7-6	TRBJ2-1	-	TRBD2	TGTGCCAGCAGCTTTCGCGGGGGCTCCTACAATGAGCAGTTCTTC	CASSFRGGSYNEQFF
TRBV4-1	TRBJ2-7	-	-	TGCGCCAGCAGCCAAGATGGTTCACGGATCTCCTACGAGCAGTACTTC	CASSQDGSRISYEQYF
TRBV2	TRBJ2-7	once	TRBD1	TGTGCTGCCGACAGGGATCCCTACGAGCAGTACTTC	CAADRDPYEQYF
TRBV19	TRBJ2-5	-	-	TGTGCCAGTAGTGTCCGGGCCGATAAAGAGACCCAGTACTTC	CASSVRADKETQYF
TRBV28	TRBJ2-7	-	TRBD1	TGTGCCAGCACCGTTAGGACAGGGAAGGGGGAGCAGTGCTTC	CASTVRTGKGEQCF
TRBV5-1	TRBJ1-1	-	-	TGCGCCAGCAGCAGCGAACAGGGAGGTCTGGGGAACACTGAAGCTTTCTTT	CASSSEQGGLGNTEAFF
TRBV27	TRBJ2-4	-	-	TGTGCCAGCAGCCCGGGGCTAGCGAGGAGCATTCAGTACTTC	CASSPGLARSIQYF
TRBV28	TRBJ2-2	once	-	TGTGCCAGCAGGGGGACTGTGAACACCGGGGAGCTGTTTTTT	CASRGTVNTGELFF
TRBV4-2	TRBJ1-5	-	-	TGTGCCAGCAGCCAAGACTGGAGTTCCAATCAGCCCCAGCATTTT	CASSQDWSSNQPQHF
TRBV7-9	TRBJ2-1	-	-	TGTGCCAGCAGCTCCCCGGCGGGAAGGAGTGAGCAGTTCTTC	CASSSPAGRSEQFF
TRBV19	TRBJ2-1	-	TRBD2	TGTGCCAGTAGTATTCGGACTAGCGGGAGCTCCTACAATGAGCAGTTCTTC	CASSIRTSGSSYNEQFF
TRBV7-2	TRBJ2-1	-	-	TGTGCCAGCAGCTTCTTACGCTACAATGAGCAGTTCTTC	CASSFLRYNEQFF
TRBV5-1	TRBJ2-7	-	TRBD2	TGCGCCAGCAGCTTCTCGGGGGGCTACGAGCAGTACTTC	CASSFSGGYEQYF
TRBV6-1	TRBJ2-7	-	TRBD2	TGTGCCAGCAGTGAACGGGCTAGCGGGAGTCAAAGGTACGAGCAGTACTTC	CASSERASGSQRYEQYF
TRBV28	TRBJ1-1	once	-	TGTGCCAGCAGCCGTCCCACAGGGATGAACACTGAAGCTTTCTTT	CASSRPTGMNTEAFF
TRBV6-5	TRBJ2-1	-	-	TGTGCCAGCAGTTACCATATAGTCAAGGGATACAATGAGCAGTTCTTC	CASSYHIVKGYNEQFF
TRBV19	TRBJ2-7	-	-	TGTGCCAGTAGTCGTGACGGCTACGAGCAGTACTTC	CASSRDGYEQYF
TRBV4-1	TRBJ2-3	-	TRBD2	TGCGCCAGCAGCCTTGTAGCGGGGGCGGCAGATACGCAGTATTTT	CASSLVAGAADTQYF
TRBV5-1	TRBJ2-7	-	TRBD2	TGCGCCAGCAGCTTGAACCGGGACTACCACCACGAGCAGTACTTC	CASSLNRDYHHEQYF
TRBV29-1	TRBJ2-2	-	-	TGCAGCGGGGCCGGTCCGACCGGGGAGCTGTTTTTT	CSGAGPTGELFF
TRBV28	TRBJ1-1	few	-	TGTGCCAGCAGTGCCTTCCCCAGGACAGCCCGAGGTTCAGCTTTCTTT	CASSAFPRTARGSAFF
TRBV11-1	TRBJ2-1	once	TRBD2	TGTGCCAGCAGCTTACATTCGGGAGGCCCCTACAATGAGCAGTTCTTC	CASSLHSGGPYNEQFF
TRBV18	TRBJ2-3	once	-	TGTGCCAGCTCACCTCCACTGACTAGCACAGATACGCAGTATTTT	CASSPPLTSTDTQYF
TRBV19	TRBJ2-1	-	-	TGTGCCAGTAGTATATCGAAGCGGGCCCGCTACAATGAGCAGTTCTTC	CASSISKRARYNEQFF
TRBV6-5	TRBJ2-5	once	-	TGTGCCAGCAGGAACTTGAGGGCCGAGACCCAGTACTTC	CASRNLRAETQYF
TRBV28	TRBJ2-7	-	TRBD2	TGTGCCAGCAGTATGCAGCGGGAGGGCTCCTACGAGCAGTACTTC	CASSMQREGSYEQYF
TRBV4-1	TRBJ2-1	-	TRBD2	TGCGCCAGCAGCCAAGCTAGCGGACTTTACAATGAGCAGTTCTTC	CASSQASGLYNEQFF
TRBV6-4	TRBJ1-1	-	-	TGTGCCAGCAGTGCCCATCCTATGGGGACGAACACTGAAGCTTTCTTT	CASSAHPMGTNTEAFF
TRBV6-6	TRBJ1-1	-	-	TGTGCCAGCAGTCCGGACACGAACACTGAAGCTTTCTTT	CASSPDTNTEAFF